This TCR beta chain was recovered during a study of metastatic and nonmetastatic thyroid tumors (TCRdb year 2020). For context, the study as a whole: The researchers compared repertoires between peripheral blood samples and tumor or nodule tissue samples from patients with malignant or benign thyroid disease. What the authors observed across the whole study: In both blood and tumor samples, malignant tumors were reported to have significantly higher TCR beta diversity than benign nodules.

Library preparation used PCR. Data came from an Illumina HiSeq 4000. High-throughput sequencing was used to profile the CDR3 region of the TCR beta-chain in every patient. For the original study's pipeline: The researchers built a classifier to tell apart papillary thyroid cancer patients with distant metastasis, based on CDR3 differences among clinicopathological groups. The Shannon index was used to measure repertoire diversity, and the Morisita-Horn index was used to measure how similar tumor and blood repertoires were. TCRdb reworked the public reads: Q25 trimming with fastp, MiXCR clone assembly, productive beta chains retained. The V and J calls, along with clone size, are taken from TCRdb and not from the paper's own processing. The sample contains tens of thousands of clones, less than 25% of them found a single time. The top ten clones comprise around 15% of the sample. CDR1 is given as DFQATT and CDR2 as SNEGSKA, both from the germline V gene (reference sequence). The cysteine opens and the phenylalanine closes a CDR3 of 12 amino acids. Just CDR3 DNA is preserved here, 36 bases in frame from base 1. V and J lose 3 bases and 3 bases, and a span of 8 bases separates them.

This clone was counted at least ten times. Its specific antigen is unknown. The sample holds no much larger clone one base away, and base qualities are not on file. No treatment had been received by any patient before thyroid surgery. Patient clinical samples collected from about 2011 to 2018 were retrospectively analysed using T-cell receptor beta sequencing. The chain is encoded by TRBV20-1 joined to TRBJ1-1; the D gene cannot be named for sure. This TCR was recovered from a female donor with papillary thyroid cancer or a benign thyroid nodule (not recorded which). Some clones in this sample may be carry-over from other donors' samples. The sequencing sample was made of blood. The CDR3 protein sequence reads: CSARAWHTEAFF. The DNA reads as follows: TGCAGTGCTAGGGCTTGGCACACTGAAGCTTTCTTT.